This TCR beta chain derives from a study of blood T cell repertoires in COVID-19. Study background: COVID-19 samples, acute and convalescent, were from the United States, Italy and Spain. PBMCs, B-cell-depleted T cells, or T cells were the source of the cDNA or gDNA that made up the material.

Participant age was roughly 18 to 90 years, and participants resided in about two dozen US areas. Participants' own reports of clinical history determined their cohort assignment. Germline lookup yields CDR1 SGHDN and CDR2 FVKESK. This CDR3 contains 19 residues. The ends lost 4 bases at V and 5 bases at J; junction bases unmatched: 11. The protocol was immunoSEQ multiplex PCR, while the TCRdb copy is restricted to in-frame clones and leaves out a portion. Of under 200,000 clones listed, over 70% are singletons. This receptor was obtained from a woman in her thirties or forties with acute COVID-19. The chain recombines TRBV14 with TRBJ2-2; 15 nucleotides line up with TRBD2. Sequencing used PBMCs or T cells enriched from blood (not recorded which). The CDR3: CASSPKGLAGGLRTGELFF. CDR3 coding DNA: TGTGCCAGCAGCCCCAAGGGACTAGCGGGAGGTTTGAGAACCGGGGAGCTGTTTTTT.